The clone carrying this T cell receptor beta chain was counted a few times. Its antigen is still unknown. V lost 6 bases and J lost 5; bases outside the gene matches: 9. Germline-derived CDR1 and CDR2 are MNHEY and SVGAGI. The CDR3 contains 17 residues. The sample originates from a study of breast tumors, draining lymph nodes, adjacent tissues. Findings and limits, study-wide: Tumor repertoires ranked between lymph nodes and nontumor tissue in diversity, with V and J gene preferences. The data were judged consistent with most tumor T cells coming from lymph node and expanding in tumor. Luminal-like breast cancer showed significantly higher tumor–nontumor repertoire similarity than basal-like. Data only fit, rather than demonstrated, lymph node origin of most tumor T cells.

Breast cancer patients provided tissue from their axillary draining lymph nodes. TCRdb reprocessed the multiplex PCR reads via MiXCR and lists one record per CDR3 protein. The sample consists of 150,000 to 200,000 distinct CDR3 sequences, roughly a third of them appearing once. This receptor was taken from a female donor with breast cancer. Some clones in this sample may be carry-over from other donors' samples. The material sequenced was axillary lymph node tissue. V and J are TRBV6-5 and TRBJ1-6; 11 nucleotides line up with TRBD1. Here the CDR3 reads CASRHPGQGGNNSPLHF. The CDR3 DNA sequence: TGTGCCAGCAGACATCCGGGACAGGGGGGAAATAATTCACCCCTCCACTTT.